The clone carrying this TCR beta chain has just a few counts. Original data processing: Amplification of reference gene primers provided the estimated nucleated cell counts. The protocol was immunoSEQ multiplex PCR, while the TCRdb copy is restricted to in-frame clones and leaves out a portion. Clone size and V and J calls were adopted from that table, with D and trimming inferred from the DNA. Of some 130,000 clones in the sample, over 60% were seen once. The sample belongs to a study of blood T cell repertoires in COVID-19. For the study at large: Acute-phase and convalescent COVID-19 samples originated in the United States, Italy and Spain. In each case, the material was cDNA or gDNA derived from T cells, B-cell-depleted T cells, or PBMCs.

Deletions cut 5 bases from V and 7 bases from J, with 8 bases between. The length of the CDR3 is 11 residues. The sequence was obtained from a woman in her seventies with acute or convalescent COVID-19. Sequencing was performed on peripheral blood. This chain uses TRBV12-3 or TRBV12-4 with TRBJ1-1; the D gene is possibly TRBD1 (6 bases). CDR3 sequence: CASSPGVEAFF. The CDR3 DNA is TGTGCCAGCAGTCCAGGGGTTGAAGCTTTCTTT.